The text below deals with one TCR beta chain. Its antigen is unknown. This sample was taken from a study of CD8 T cells in ankylosing spondylitis. General study results and limits: Within peripheral blood, clones linked to disease were CD8+ and relatively rare. Blood from ankylosing spondylitis patients appeared to carry a characteristic roughly eight-variant TCR beta motif. Earlier authors reported some of these motif variants in reactive arthritis synovial fluid and blood. Matched ankylosing spondylitis synovial fluid reportedly contained a significantly enriched population of disease-linked clones.

Making the TCR beta libraries involved quantitative 5'-RACE with molecular barcodes. TCRdb re-derived calls from the 5' RACE reads in MiXCR, one entry per CDR3 protein. The data contain under 950,000 distinct CDR3 sequences, about 20% of them singletons. CDR3 length equals 15 residues. Germline V gene sequence: CDR1 DFQATT, CDR2 SNEGSKA (reference sequence). The trim removed 3 bases at V and 1 base at J, leaving 5 bases unmatched. The specimen was blood, either unsorted or a sorted T cell fraction (not recorded which). The V call is TRBV20-1, the J call TRBJ2-2, with TRBD2 matching 7 bases. The sequence came from a male donor with ankylosing spondylitis. CDR3 DNA sequence: TGCAGTGCTAGGGGGGGGAGGGGGAACACCGGGGAGCTGTTTTTT. The encoded protein is CSARGGRGNTGELFF.